This entry features one T cell receptor beta chain sequence. Its antigen remains unidentified. One base away there is no much larger clone; base qualities are not given. Other DNA sequences in this specimen translate into the identical CDR3. This record belongs to a study of shared clonotypes between healthy human individuals (TCRdb year 2020). About the study as a whole: The cohort included three men and a couple of women between 18 and 49 years of age. To estimate repertoire size and how much clonotype sharing occurs between individuals, the study deeply sequenced the blood TCR repertoires of a handful of healthy adults. To increase sequencing depth and limit assay-specific biases, TCR repertoire library preparation and sequencing were carried out by different laboratories using diverse techniques. Per donor, leukapheresis produced somewhere between about 0.8 and 9 billion PBMCs.

Study-wide findings and limitations: Pairwise subsampling indicated that sequencing depth was expected to affect the degree of clonotype sharing among donors. The small number of donors limited the genetic and exposure-history diversity represented. Sampling was restricted to blood, and TCR repertoires in tissue are likely to differ from TCR repertoires in blood.

Trimming takes 7 bases from V and 3 bases from J, and the germline ends sit 9 bases apart. The cysteine opens and the phenylalanine closes a CDR3 of 12 amino acids. The only DNA kept is the CDR3, 36 bases in frame from the first base. Via the germline V gene, CDR1 is SQVTM and CDR2 ANQGSEA. TCR CDR3 regions were amplified from genomic DNA by multiplex PCR using the deep immunoSEQ assay. For each cell subset, the extracted genomic DNA was distributed evenly across all wells of several immunoSEQ 96-well plates, and each plate served as one replicate. For unsorted PBMC, 250 to 350 ng of genomic DNA, equivalent to approximately 28,000 T cell genomes, went into each replicate PCR. Ten immunoSEQ deep assay plates were used to sequence unsorted PBMC genomic DNA. Purified libraries were quantified with a Qubit 3.0 fluorometer, sized on a Bioanalyzer 2100, and re-quantified with the KAPA Library Quantification kit. Each immunoSEQ 96-well plate was sequenced on its own single-read 150-cycle Illumina NextSeq 550 flow cell. As for the authors' bioinformatics: Because the immunoSEQ output held only junctional sequences and lacked quality scores, the filtering could not match the filtering applied to full-length reads. To assign V/J genes and CDR3, sequences were annotated using PyIR, a Python wrapper for IgBLAST v1.9, with IMGT germline references. Reads with weak V/J assignments (E-value above 1e-6), missing CDR3, stop codons, out-of-frame junctions, or ambiguous translated residues were removed. V3J clonotypes were defined by identical inferred V gene, J gene, and CDR3 amino acid sequence. Percentage overlap between repertoires was computed as shared unique clonotypes divided by the size of the smaller repertoire. Richness of each repertoire was evaluated using RTK rarefaction, the Chao1 estimator, and Recon v2.1 estimates of unobserved clonotypes. Held by TCRdb, this immuneACCESS table contains in-frame sequences only and omits some clones. Under half of the omission traces to an unresolved V gene where checked; the cause of the rest is unknown. D and trimming come from the DNA, and the V and J calls and clone size come from that table. Present in this sample are about 490,000 clones, 76% of which were seen just once. The ten most abundant clones make up 10% to 15% of the sample.

Healthy HIV-negative adults with no recently reported acute infections or vaccinations were included as donors. Every donor was a Caucasian adult residing in Nashville, Tennessee, USA. For unsorted samples, approximately 81 million PBMCs were counted, and genomic DNA was extracted using the QIAamp DNA Blood Mini kit. Blood was collected by leukapheresis, and PBMCs were isolated by Ficoll-Histopaque density gradient centrifugation and then cryopreserved in liquid nitrogen vapor phase. Material: PBMCs. The rearrangement combines TRBV29-1 with TRBJ2-2; a tentative D match to TRBD2 spans 5 bases. The receptor comes from a woman in her forties in good health. Some clones in this sample may be carry-over from other donors' samples. At the DNA level, the sequence is TGCAGCGGGGGTAGCGACACCGGGGAGCTGTTTTTT. Translated, it gives CSGGSDTGELFF.